This is a list of T cell receptor beta chains from one sample in a study of cytomegalovirus exposure and HLA in healthy donors. The protocol was immunoSEQ multiplex PCR, while the TCRdb copy is restricted to in-frame clones and leaves out a portion. The sample includes 150,000 to 200,000 clones, around 81% seen only once; the top ten take approximately 2.1%. Sequenced: PBMCs. These receptors all stem from a woman aged 25 to 45 in good health and CMV-seropositive. CDR3s include the opening cysteine and the closing phenylalanine or tryptophan. D genes are given only for firm matches. Some rows have no size entry. The others give once, few or many, or a class for an expanded clone.

clone size: .
V gene: TRBV6-5
D gene: TRBD1
J gene: TRBJ1-1
CDR3 protein: CASSYSPDRVIAFF
CDR3 DNA: TGTGCCAGCAGTTACTCGCCGGACAGGGTAATAGCTTTCTTT

clone size: few
V gene: TRBV2
D gene: .
J gene: TRBJ1-4
CDR3 protein: CASWADATNEKLFF
CDR3 DNA: TGTGCCAGCTGGGCAGATGCAACTAATGAAAAACTGTTTTTT

clone size: .
V gene: TRBV5-1
D gene: TRBD1
J gene: TRBJ2-5
CDR3 protein: CASSPGDRGRETQYF
CDR3 DNA: TGCGCCAGCAGCCCTGGCGACAGGGGAAGGGAGACCCAGTACTTC

clone size: few
V gene: TRBV30
D gene: TRBD2
J gene: TRBJ2-1
CDR3 protein: CAWSVGGRSYNEQFF
CDR3 DNA: TGTGCCTGGAGTGTAGGCGGGAGGTCCTACAATGAGCAGTTCTTC

clone size: few
V gene: TRBV2
D gene: .
J gene: TRBJ2-1
CDR3 protein: CASSEATIDSTFF
CDR3 DNA: TGTGCCAGCAGTGAAGCGACCATCGATAGCACGTTCTTC

clone size: once
V gene: TRBV7-2
D gene: .
J gene: TRBJ2-7
CDR3 protein: CASSFRGDPYEQYF
CDR3 DNA: TGTGCCAGCAGCTTTCGCGGAGACCCCTACGAGCAGTACTTC

clone size: few
V gene: TRBV28
D gene: .
J gene: TRBJ2-7
CDR3 protein: CASSLVGTQGYEQYF
CDR3 DNA: TGTGCCAGCAGTTTAGTCGGGACACAAGGCTACGAGCAGTACTTC

clone size: .
V gene: TRBV7-9
D gene: TRBD2
J gene: TRBJ2-1
CDR3 protein: CASSLSSGRANEQFF
CDR3 DNA: TGTGCCAGCAGCTTGTCCAGCGGGAGAGCCAATGAGCAGTTCTTC

clone size: .
V gene: TRBV4-3
D gene: .
J gene: TRBJ1-6
CDR3 protein: CASSPVRRTDSPLHF
CDR3 DNA: TGCGCCAGCAGCCCCGTTAGGAGAACGGATTCACCCCTCCACTTT

clone size: once
V gene: TRBV27
D gene: TRBD1
J gene: TRBJ1-2
CDR3 protein: CASSFRDREFEVSYGYTF
CDR3 DNA: TGTGCCAGCAGTTTCCGGGACAGGGAGTTTGAGGTTTCCTATGGCTACACCTTC

clone size: .
V gene: TRBV4-3
D gene: .
J gene: TRBJ1-6
CDR3 protein: CASSQAGVVSGYEDSPLHF
CDR3 DNA: TGCGCCAGCAGCCAAGCCGGCGTAGTCTCAGGGTATGAGGATTCACCCCTCCACTTT

clone size: .
V gene: TRBV7-2
D gene: .
J gene: TRBJ2-1
CDR3 protein: CASSSLSRGTNEQFF
CDR3 DNA: TGTGCCAGCAGCTCACTATCCCGAGGGACTAATGAGCAGTTCTTC

clone size: .
V gene: TRBV5-6
D gene: .
J gene: TRBJ2-1
CDR3 protein: CASSPVGSSYNEQFF
CDR3 DNA: TGTGCCAGCAGCCCAGTGGGGAGCTCCTACAATGAGCAGTTCTTC

clone size: .
V gene: TRBV7-9
D gene: .
J gene: TRBJ1-4
CDR3 protein: CASSSPAPGANEKLFF
CDR3 DNA: TGTGCCAGCAGCTCGCCAGCCCCAGGGGCTAATGAAAAACTGTTTTTT

clone size: .
V gene: TRBV5-1
D gene: .
J gene: TRBJ1-5
CDR3 protein: CASSLEQGAEPQHF
CDR3 DNA: TGCGCCAGCAGCTTGGAGCAGGGTGCAGAGCCCCAGCATTTT

clone size: .
V gene: TRBV30
D gene: .
J gene: TRBJ1-1
CDR3 protein: CAWSALGVRTEAFF
CDR3 DNA: TGTGCCTGGAGTGCATTGGGCGTAAGGACTGAAGCTTTCTTT

clone size: .
V gene: TRBV7-2
D gene: TRBD1
J gene: TRBJ2-7
CDR3 protein: CASSSARGRRSEQYF
CDR3 DNA: TGTGCCAGCAGCTCCGCCAGGGGGCGCCGGTCTGAGCAGTACTTC

clone size: once
V gene: TRBV5-1
D gene: .
J gene: TRBJ1-1
CDR3 protein: CASSSTPPGDTEAFF
CDR3 DNA: TGCGCCAGCAGCTCCACTCCCCCGGGGGACACTGAAGCTTTCTTT

clone size: .
V gene: TRBV6-6
D gene: .
J gene: TRBJ2-1
CDR3 protein: CASRERRDFSYNEQFF
CDR3 DNA: TGTGCCAGCAGAGAACGGCGGGACTTCTCCTACAATGAGCAGTTCTTC

clone size: .
V gene: TRBV7-2
D gene: TRBD1
J gene: TRBJ1-2
CDR3 protein: CASSSEQGTYGYTF
CDR3 DNA: TGTGCCAGCAGCTCGGAACAGGGGACCTATGGCTACACCTTC

clone size: .
V gene: TRBV5-1
D gene: TRBD2
J gene: TRBJ2-1
CDR3 protein: CASSLGLASDEQFF
CDR3 DNA: TGCGCCAGCAGCTTGGGACTAGCTAGCGATGAGCAGTTCTTC

clone size: .
V gene: TRBV27
D gene: .
J gene: TRBJ1-2
CDR3 protein: CASSLVTGSHYGYTF
CDR3 DNA: TGTGCCAGCAGTTTAGTGACAGGTTCCCACTATGGCTACACCTTC

clone size: .
V gene: TRBV16
D gene: TRBD2
J gene: TRBJ2-3
CDR3 protein: CASSQSWTSGSQDTQYF
CDR3 DNA: TGTGCCAGCAGCCAATCTTGGACTAGCGGGAGTCAAGATACGCAGTATTTT

clone size: .
V gene: TRBV6-5
D gene: .
J gene: TRBJ1-3
CDR3 protein: CASSYSDSSGNTIYF
CDR3 DNA: TGTGCCAGCAGTTACTCGGACAGCTCTGGAAACACCATATATTTT

clone size: once
V gene: TRBV2
D gene: .
J gene: TRBJ2-7
CDR3 protein: CASSESFGTQDF
CDR3 DNA: TGTGCCAGCAGTGAATCGTTCGGCACCCAGGACTTC

clone size: once
V gene: TRBV30
D gene: .
J gene: TRBJ2-7
CDR3 protein: CAWSVTNYEQYF
CDR3 DNA: TGTGCCTGGAGTGTCACAAACTACGAGCAGTACTTC

clone size: .
V gene: TRBV6-6
D gene: .
J gene: TRBJ1-5
CDR3 protein: CASSRGTNQPQHF
CDR3 DNA: TGTGCCAGCAGCAGGGGAACCAATCAGCCCCAGCATTTT